This T cell receptor beta chain was profiled in a study of blood T cell repertoires in COVID-19. Study context: COVID-19 samples collected from the United States, Italy and Spain covered acute and convalescent phases.

As originally analysed: How many nucleated cells were present was estimated from reference gene primer amplification. The method was immunoSEQ multiplex PCR; TCRdb's version includes in-frame clones alone and lacks a portion of them. The V and J calls and clone size come from that table; D and trimming were worked out from the DNA. Of a few hundred thousand clones in the sample, roughly 90% were seen once. This clone was found once. Germline trimming cut 2 bases from V and 11 bases from J; bases unmatched to any gene: 8. The CDR3 has 14 amino acids. Germline-derived CDR1 and CDR2 are KGHDR and SFDVKD.

This clonotype originated in a woman under 40 with COVID-19, enrolled during active disease. What was sequenced was peripheral blood. The J gene is TRBJ2-5, the V gene TRBV24-1, with TRBD1 matching 9 bases. Here the CDR3 DNA reads TGTGCCACCAGTGATTCTGGACAGGGGACAGCGCAGTACTTC. Its protein product is CATSDSGQGTAQYF.